This TCR beta chain was retrieved from a study of identifying expanded T cells in peripheral blood. The CDR3 contains 16 residues. J gave up 5 bases and V 1 base, and 9 bases lay outside the gene matches. Per the germline V gene, CDR1 is MNHEY and CDR2 is SMNVEV (reference sequence). Sequencing used immunoSEQ multiplex PCR; TCRdb keeps in-frame clones, though not all of them. The sample includes about 110,000 clones, 80% to 90% of them seen just once. The sample comprised blood. This clonotype originated in a person aged 18 to 75 in good health. V usage is TRBV27 and J usage is TRBJ2-3, with 7 bases aligning to TRBD1. CDR3 protein: CASSLYAAGGIDTQYF. DNA of the CDR3: TGTGCCAGCAGTTTATACGCGGCAGGGGGTATAGATACGCAGTATTTT.